The present TCR beta chain was sequenced within a study of a mutant IDH1 vaccine in newly diagnosed glioma. On the study more broadly: Either 4-6 weeks after radiotherapy alone or alongside temozolomide, vaccination was begun.

Germline lookup yields CDR1 SGHTA and CDR2 FQGTGA. V lost 5 bases, J lost 4 bases, and 20 bases lay in between. The CDR3 is made up of 16 amino acids. Time point reported: week 11, during vaccination. The content of each vaccine dose was 300 ug of mutant IDH1 20-mer peptide, and topical imiquimod accompanied it. Assay used: immunoSEQ multiplex PCR; TCRdb lists only in-frame clones, some missing. The sample includes fewer than 70,000 clones, roughly 90% of them seen just once. On this clone: Its antigen is currently unknown.

Sequences were derived from PBMCs, sampled from a glioma patient whose treatment included an IDH1 peptide vaccine. This clonotype originated in a man in his forties or fifties with glioma. The gene calls are TRBV7-3 and TRBJ1-2; TRBD1 is a possible D gene (6 bases). CDR3 residues: CASSPGGQSSFYGYTF. Here the CDR3 DNA reads TGTGCCAGCAGCCCGGGGGGCCAGTCTTCTTTCTATGGCTACACCTTC. The whole variable domain, remainder taken from reference TRBV7-3 and TRBJ1-2, is GAGVSQTPSNKVTEKGKYVELRCDPISGHTALYWYRQSLGQGPEFLIYFQGTGAADDSGLPNDRFFAVRPEGSVSTLKIQRTERGDSAVYLCASSPGGQSSFYGYTFGSGTRLTVV.